This is a list of T cell receptor beta chains from one sample in a study of blood T cell repertoires in COVID-19. Here immunoSEQ multiplex PCR was the method, and the copy in TCRdb shows in-frame clones only, minus some. The table lists under 450,000 clones, approximately 90% of them singletons. Sequencing was carried out using peripheral blood. These receptors originate from a woman in her fifties or sixties with COVID-19, enrolled during active disease. The CDR3 runs from the conserved cysteine through the conserved F or W. A D gene is named only where the DNA matches it firmly. The size entry is marked missing in some rows and otherwise reads once, few, many or a size class.

cdr3_aa	cdr3_nt	clone_size	v_call	j_call	d_call
CASSLDLPRDYGYTF	TGTGCCAGCAGTTTGGACTTACCAAGGGACTATGGCTACACCTTC	-	TRBV6-2/TRBV6-3	TRBJ1-2	-
CASSRAISATNEKLFF	TGTGCCAGCTCCAGGGCTATTTCTGCAACTAATGAAAAACTGTTTTTT	-	TRBV2	TRBJ1-4	-
CASSSPDGTRVNEQFF	TGTGCCAGCAGTTCGCCCGACGGGACACGGGTCAATGAGCAGTTCTTC	-	TRBV5-4	TRBJ2-1	-
CASRKGQGHAFF	TGTGCCAGCAGAAAAGGGCAGGGGCATGCTTTCTTT	-	TRBV5-8	TRBJ1-1	-
CATKQGHTGELFF	TGTGCCACGAAACAGGGCCACACCGGGGAGCTGTTTTTT	-	TRBV9	TRBJ2-2	-
CASSFGGPETQYF	TGTGCCAGCAGTTTTGGGGGCCCAGAGACCCAGTACTTC	-	TRBV12-3/TRBV12-4	TRBJ2-5	-
CASSKRGRFPPNEQFF	TGTGCCAGCAGCAAAAGGGGCAGGTTCCCTCCTAATGAGCAGTTCTTC	-	TRBV21-1	TRBJ2-1	-
CASSLEEGYEQYF	TGTGCCAGCAGTTTAGAGGAGGGGTACGAGCAGTACTTC	once	TRBV27	TRBJ2-7	-
CASSVSGQKQVNTEAFF	TGTGCCAGCAGTGTCTCGGGACAGAAACAAGTGAACACTGAAGCTTTCTTT	-	TRBV2	TRBJ1-1	TRBD1
CSASLEVYGYTF	TGCAGTGCTAGTCTTGAGGTCTATGGCTACACCTTC	-	TRBV20-1	TRBJ1-2	-
CASSVLGSRGEKLFF	TGTGCCAGCAGCGTTTTAGGTTCAAGGGGTGAAAAACTGTTTTTT	-	TRBV9	TRBJ1-4	-
CASSIGRDRGRRKQFF	TGTGCCAGTAGTATAGGGCGGGACAGGGGGCGCAGGAAGCAGTTCTTC	-	TRBV19	TRBJ2-1	TRBD1
CASILGREINQPQHF	TGTGCCAGCATCCTGGGGAGGGAGATCAATCAGCCCCAGCATTTT	-	TRBV5-8	TRBJ1-5	-
CASSQGRGPRETQYF	TGTGCCAGCAGCCAAGGGCGGGGCCCACGAGAGACCCAGTACTTC	-	TRBV3-1/TRBV3-2	TRBJ2-5	-
CASSLAGQGQQEQYF	TGTGCCAGCAGCTTGGCCGGGCAGGGTCAGCAAGAGCAGTACTTC	-	TRBV5-5	TRBJ2-7	-
CASSPRQGSKDTQYF	TGTGCCAGCAGCCCGCGACAGGGGTCAAAAGATACGCAGTATTTT	-	TRBV6-5	TRBJ2-3	TRBD1
CASSLPPGYGYTF	TGTGCCAGCAGCCTTCCTCCCGGGTATGGCTACACCTTC	few	TRBV12-3/TRBV12-4	TRBJ1-2	-
CAASGGDSNQPQHF	TGTGCCGCCTCCGGGGGGGATAGCAATCAGCCCCAGCATTTT	-	TRBV24-1	TRBJ1-5	-
CAWSPRTSGGQDTQYF	TGTGCCTGGAGCCCCCGGACTAGCGGGGGGCAAGATACGCAGTATTTT	-	TRBV30	TRBJ2-3	TRBD2
CASSSQVTYNEQFF	TGTGCCAGCAGTTCGCAGGTTACCTACAATGAGCAGTTCTTC	few	TRBV27	TRBJ2-1	-
CASSSNRGTRNEKLFF	TGTGCCAGCAGTTCGAATCGGGGGACGCGGAATGAAAAACTGTTTTTT	-	TRBV27	TRBJ1-4	-
CASSTPSGGAIEQYF	TGTGCCAGCAGCACCCCTTCCGGGGGGGCGATCGAGCAGTACTTC	-	TRBV5-4	TRBJ2-7	TRBD2
CASSARVIGYTF	TGTGCCAGTAGTGCCAGGGTGATAGGCTACACCTTC	-	TRBV19	TRBJ1-2	-